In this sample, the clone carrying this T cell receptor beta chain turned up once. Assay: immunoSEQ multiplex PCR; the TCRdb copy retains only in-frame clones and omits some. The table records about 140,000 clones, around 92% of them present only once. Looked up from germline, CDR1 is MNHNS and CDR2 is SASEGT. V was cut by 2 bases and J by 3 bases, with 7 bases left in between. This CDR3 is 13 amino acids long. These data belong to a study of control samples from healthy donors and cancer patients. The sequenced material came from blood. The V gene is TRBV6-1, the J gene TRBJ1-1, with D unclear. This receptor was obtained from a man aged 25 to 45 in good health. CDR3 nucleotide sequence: TGTGCCAGCAGTGAAACTGTGGACACTGAAGCTTTCTTT. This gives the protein CASSETVDTEAFF.